This entry lists 17 T cell receptor beta chains sequenced from one sample in a study of identical twins. TCRdb used MiXCR to reprocess the 5' RACE reads, holding one entry per CDR3 protein. The table records around 220,000 distinct CDR3 sequences, around an eighth of them present only once. Material: memory (CD45RO+) T cells sorted from blood. These receptors originate from a woman aged 18 to 35 in good health.

This clonotype has a handful of counts. The gene calls are TRBV5-1 and TRBJ2-1; no reliable D call. The CDR3 consists of 14 residues. V gave up 0 bases and J gave up 9 bases, with 13 bases separating them. Germline loops: CDR1 SGHRS, CDR2 YFSETQ. DNA for the CDR3: TGCGCCAGCAGCTTGGGCGACCTATTTAGTGAGCAGTTCTTC. Translation: CASSLGDLFSEQFF.

Ten or more counts support this clonotype. This chain uses TRBV15 with TRBJ2-2; 8 nucleotides align to TRBD2. The length of the CDR3 is 16 residues. Trimming removed 4 bases from V and 6 bases from J; junction bases left unmatched: 10. Germline V gives CDR1 LNHNV, CDR2 YYDKDF (reference sequence). DNA of the CDR3: TGTGCCACCAGCACTAGTACCGGGAGGGAGTCCGGGGAGCTGTTTTTT. It is translated as CATSTSTGRESGELFF.

The gene calls are TRBV7-2 and TRBJ2-1; 9 bases map to TRBD2. The CDR3 is 16 residues long. J was trimmed by 10 bases and V by 5 bases; bases with no gene match: 15. The germline V gene has CDR1 SGHTA and CDR2 FQGNSA. The CDR3 loop is CASSPRLADIEKEQFF. DNA for the CDR3: TGTGCCAGCAGCCCACGACTAGCGGACATTGAAAAGGAGCAGTTCTTC.

The chain joins TRBV5-1 to TRBJ1-1; 7 bases align to TRBD1. The V segment lost 0 bases and the J segment 1 base; nucleotides outside the gene matches: 6. CDR1 is SGHRS, CDR2 YFSETQ, per germline. The CDR3 is made up of 16 amino acids. DNA for the CDR3: TGCGCCAGCAGCTTGGCCGCGACAGGGCCGAACACTGAAGCTTTCTTT. Amino acid sequence: CASSLAATGPNTEAFF.

V gene TRBV25-1 combines with J gene TRBJ2-1; the match to TRBD2 covers 10 bases. The V and J ends lost 1 base and 8 bases, in that order; junction bases with no gene match: 8. Per germline, CDR1 MGHDK and CDR2 SYGVNS. The CDR3 spans 16 residues. CDR3 DNA sequence: TGTGCCAGCAGTGAATCAGGAAGCGGGAGGGCGCATGAGCAGTTCTTC. Translation: CASSESGSGRAHEQFF.

There are a few counts of this clonotype. The chain links TRBV6-5 to TRBJ2-3, with 7 bases matching TRBD1. With 2 bases clipped from V and 5 bases from J, the junction kept 10 bases outside the gene matches. CDR3 length: 16 residues. CDR1 is MNHEY and CDR2 is SVGAGI in the germline V gene. Written as DNA, the CDR3 is TGTGCCAGCAGTTACGGGTTAGGGGGCCTGGGAGATACGCAGTATTTT. Its protein product is CASSYGLGGLGDTQYF.

As to this clonotype: Compared with germline, one end of the junction differs, possibly owing to a read error. The chain carries TRBV18 and TRBJ2-7; 9 bases are shared with TRBD2. Germline loops: CDR1 KGHSH, CDR2 LQKENI. The CDR3 contains 18 residues. Here the CDR3 DNA reads TGTGCCAGCTCACCACTACCGGTAGCGGGAGCGGGCCCCTACGAGCGGTACTTC. Its translation is CASSPLPVAGAGPYERYF. The full variable domain, in which reference TRBV18 and TRBJ2-7 provide the parts outside the CDR3, is NAGVMQNPRHLVRRRGQEARLRCSPMKGHSHVYWYRQLPEEGLKFMVYLQKENIIDESGMPKERFSAEFPKEGPSILRIQQVVRGDSAAYFCASSPLPVAGAGPYERYFGPGTRLTVT.

This clonotype showed up many times. The chain has TRBV20-1 and TRBJ1-3; 9 bases are a match to TRBD1. The CDR3 is 14 residues long. With V trimmed by 3 bases and J by 4 bases, 4 bases remained unmatched. Germline V lookup: CDR1 DFQATT, CDR2 SNEGSKA (reference sequence). Here the CDR3 reads CSASDRGSGNTIYF. The CDR3 DNA is TGCAGTGCTAGCGACAGGGGGTCCGGAAACACCATATATTTT.

This clonotype was seen more than once but under ten times. The J gene is TRBJ2-1, the V gene TRBV10-2; D is uncertain. Germline CDR1 is WSHSY and CDR2 is SAAADI. V dropped 8 bases and J dropped 6 bases, with 5 bases sitting between them. The CDR3 is made up of 10 amino acids. The CDR3 DNA is TGCGCCAGCGCGCGCAATGAGCAGTTCTTC. It translates to CASARNEQFF.

This clonotype was seen a handful of times. The CDR3 sequence: CASSLFPHSKAYNEQFF. The CDR3 nucleotides read TGTGCCAGCAGCTTGTTCCCTCATTCTAAAGCCTACAATGAGCAGTTCTTC. The chain uses TRBV5-6 and TRBJ2-1; D ambiguous. V was pared by 1 base and J by 2 bases, with 16 bases between. Germline assignment: CDR1 SGHDT and CDR2 YYEEEE. The CDR3 covers 17 residues.

CDR3 in DNA: TGTGCCAGCAGCGTAAGAGGTGGGGGGCCTACCGGGGAGCTGTTTTTT. Amino acid sequence: CASSVRGGGPTGELFF. The chain combines TRBV9 with TRBJ2-2; D is possibly TRBD1 or TRBD2 (6 bases each). In germline, CDR1 is SGDLS, CDR2 YYNGEE. Trimming removed 1 base from V and 5 bases from J, with 15 bases in between. The CDR3 contains 16 residues. Using reference TRBV9 and TRBJ2-2 for the parts outside the CDR3, the full variable domain is DSGVTQTPKHLITATGQRVTLRCSPRSGDLSVYWYQQSLDQGLQFLIQYYNGEERAKGNILERFSAQQFPDLHSELNLSSLELGDSALYFCASSVRGGGPTGELFFGEGSRLTVL.

The chain employs TRBV2 and TRBJ1-4; the D gene is possibly TRBD1 (5 bases). This CDR3 contains 14 residues. Trimming left V 8 bases short and J 8 bases short, with 18 bases between. Germline V gene data show CDR1 as SNHLY and CDR2 as FYNNEI. CDR3 DNA sequence: TGTGCCAGCCACCGGGACGGATCCCTGGAAAAACTGTTTTTT. Amino acid sequence: CASHRDGSLEKLFF.

This chain uses TRBV12-1 with TRBJ2-1; the D call TRBD2 from the table was never checked on the DNA. TRBV12-1 is a documented pseudogene. The CDR3 is 19 amino acids. The CDR3 is CASSFGRLWASGLENEQFF. DNA for the CDR3: TGTGCCAGCAGCTTTGGGCGCCTCTGGGCTAGCGGTCTCGAAAATGAGCAGTTCTTC.

The chain recombines TRBV5-1 with TRBJ2-3; D is ambiguous. V was pared by 7 bases and J by 6 bases, with 6 bases between. This CDR3 contains 10 residues. Germline CDR1 is SGHRS and CDR2 is YFSETQ. CDR3 in DNA: TGCGCCAGCGGAAGCGATACGCAGTATTTT. Its translation: CASGSDTQYF.

Many counts were recorded for this clonotype. The chain uses TRBV5-1 and TRBJ2-1; D may match TRBD1 or TRBD2 (5 bases each). The CDR3 spans 14 residues. Looked up from germline, CDR1 is SGHRS and CDR2 is YFSETQ. V was trimmed by 0 bases and J by 4 bases, leaving 8 bases between them. This chain's CDR3 is CASSLGDAYNEQFF. The CDR3 nucleotides are TGCGCCAGCAGCTTGGGGGACGCTTACAATGAGCAGTTCTTC.

This clonotype was recorded a few times. The gene calls are TRBV12-3 or TRBV12-4 and TRBJ2-7; D is uncertain. CDR3 length equals 11 residues. Deletions cut 2 bases from V and 7 bases from J, with 6 bases between. CDR3 residues: CASSLFAEQYF. The CDR3 DNA is TGTGCCAGCAGTTTATTCGCTGAGCAGTACTTC.

This clonotype was seen a few times. The chain couples TRBV7-2 to TRBJ2-2, with 11 bases identical to TRBD2. V lost 4 bases to trimming and J lost 6 bases; unmatched junction nucleotides: 10. This CDR3 contains 17 residues. The V gene's germline CDR1 is SGHTA and CDR2 FQGNSA. Written as DNA, the CDR3 is TGTGCCAGCAGCTCTCCCATGACTAGCGGGAAGGCCGGGGAGCTGTTTTTT. Protein: CASSSPMTSGKAGELFF.